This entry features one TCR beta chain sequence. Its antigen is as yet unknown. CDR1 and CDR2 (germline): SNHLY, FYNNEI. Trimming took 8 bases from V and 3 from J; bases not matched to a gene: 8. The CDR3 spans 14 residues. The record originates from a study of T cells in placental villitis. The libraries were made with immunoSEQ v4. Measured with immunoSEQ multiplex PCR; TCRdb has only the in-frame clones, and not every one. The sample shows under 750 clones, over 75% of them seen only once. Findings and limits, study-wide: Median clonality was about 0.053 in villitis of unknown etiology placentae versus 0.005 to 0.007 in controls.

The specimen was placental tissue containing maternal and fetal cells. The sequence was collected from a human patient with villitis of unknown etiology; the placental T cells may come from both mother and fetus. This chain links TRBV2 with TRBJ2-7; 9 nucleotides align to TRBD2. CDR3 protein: CASERGSGSYEQYF. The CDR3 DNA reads TGTGCCAGCGAGCGGGGTAGCGGGAGCTACGAGCAGTACTTC.